A selection of T cell receptor beta chains follows, all from one sample in a study of blood T cell repertoires in COVID-19. Measured with immunoSEQ multiplex PCR; TCRdb has only the in-frame clones, and not every one. The sample contains roughly 150,000 clones, around 84% of which appear only once. Sequenced material: peripheral blood. Source of these receptors: a woman aged 55 to 70 with COVID-19, enrolled during active disease. Both conserved end residues are part of each CDR3. D genes are given only for firm matches. Not every row has a clone size; where given, it reads once, few, many or a size class.

abundance: NA; j_gene: TRBJ2-5; v_gene: TRBV19; d_gene: NA; CDR3aa: CASSITPGAGETQYF; CDR3nt: TGTGCCAGTAGTATCACCCCAGGGGCAGGGGAGACCCAGTACTTC
abundance: NA; j_gene: TRBJ1-2; v_gene: TRBV11-2; d_gene: NA; CDR3aa: CASSTNNYGYTF; CDR3nt: TGTGCCAGCAGCACAAACAACTATGGCTACACCTTC
abundance: once; j_gene: TRBJ2-2; v_gene: TRBV5-1; d_gene: NA; CDR3aa: CASSLGPGSRTGELFF; CDR3nt: TGCGCCAGCAGCTTGGGACCGGGGTCCCGCACCGGGGAGCTGTTTTTT
abundance: few; j_gene: TRBJ2-1; v_gene: TRBV2; d_gene: TRBD1; CDR3aa: CASGEEQGSYNEQFF; CDR3nt: TGTGCCAGCGGTGAGGAACAGGGGTCCTACAATGAGCAGTTCTTC
abundance: NA; j_gene: TRBJ1-2; v_gene: TRBV7-2; d_gene: TRBD1; CDR3aa: CASSSGQGAGGYGYTF; CDR3nt: TGTGCCAGCAGCTCGGGACAGGGGGCGGGTGGCTATGGCTACACCTTC
abundance: NA; j_gene: TRBJ1-6; v_gene: TRBV3-1/TRBV3-2; d_gene: TRBD1; CDR3aa: CASSQVGTGDSPLHF; CDR3nt: TGTGCCAGCAGCCAAGTTGGGACAGGGGATTCACCCCTCCACTTT
abundance: NA; j_gene: TRBJ1-1; v_gene: TRBV20-1; d_gene: NA; CDR3aa: CSPLRGPEAFF; CDR3nt: TGCAGTCCCCTTAGGGGTCCTGAAGCTTTCTTT
abundance: NA; j_gene: TRBJ1-6; v_gene: TRBV30; d_gene: NA; CDR3aa: CASSLGSSYNSPLHF; CDR3nt: TGTGCCTCCAGCTTAGGGAGCTCCTATAATTCACCCCTCCACTTT
abundance: NA; j_gene: TRBJ1-2; v_gene: TRBV18; d_gene: TRBD1; CDR3aa: CASSSGTGNWYGYTF; CDR3nt: TGTGCCAGCTCTTCCGGGACAGGGAATTGGTATGGCTACACCTTC
abundance: NA; j_gene: TRBJ1-1; v_gene: TRBV5-1; d_gene: NA; CDR3aa: CASSAQGFNTEAFF; CDR3nt: TGCGCCAGCAGCGCCCAGGGGTTTAACACTGAAGCTTTCTTT
abundance: NA; j_gene: TRBJ1-4; v_gene: TRBV4-1; d_gene: TRBD1; CDR3aa: CASSQAGGGTANEKLFF; CDR3nt: TGCGCCAGCAGCCAAGCCGGGGGTGGGACAGCGAATGAAAAACTGTTTTTT
abundance: NA; j_gene: TRBJ1-5; v_gene: TRBV11-3; d_gene: NA; CDR3aa: CASSLKVRVGLNQPQHF; CDR3nt: TGTGCCAGCAGCTTAAAGGTCAGGGTGGGTTTGAATCAGCCCCAGCATTTT
abundance: once; j_gene: TRBJ1-1; v_gene: TRBV6-1; d_gene: NA; CDR3aa: CASSEATGLGAFF; CDR3nt: TGTGCCAGCAGTGAAGCGACAGGCCTTGGAGCTTTCTTT
abundance: NA; j_gene: TRBJ2-2; v_gene: TRBV3-1/TRBV3-2; d_gene: NA; CDR3aa: CASSQLRWQNTGELFF; CDR3nt: TGTGCCAGCAGCCAACTCAGGTGGCAGAACACCGGGGAGCTGTTTTTT
abundance: NA; j_gene: TRBJ1-2; v_gene: TRBV5-1; d_gene: TRBD1; CDR3aa: CASSQGQGALFGYTF; CDR3nt: TGCGCCAGCAGCCAGGGACAGGGGGCTTTGTTTGGCTACACCTTC
abundance: NA; j_gene: TRBJ1-1; v_gene: TRBV5-4; d_gene: TRBD1; CDR3aa: CASSSRGQADTEAFF; CDR3nt: TGTGCCAGCAGCTCCCGCGGACAGGCCGACACTGAAGCTTTCTTT
abundance: once; j_gene: TRBJ1-3; v_gene: TRBV3-1/TRBV3-2; d_gene: NA; CDR3aa: CASSQVGSLLRGNTIYF; CDR3nt: TGTGCCAGCAGCCAAGTTGGATCTCTACTACGCGGAAACACCATATATTTT
abundance: NA; j_gene: TRBJ2-2; v_gene: TRBV7-9; d_gene: NA; CDR3aa: CATQSGNTGELFF; CDR3nt: TGTGCCACCCAGTCAGGGAACACCGGGGAGCTGTTTTTT